Detailed here is one TCR beta chain. Its antigen remains undetermined. Base qualities were left out, and no much larger clone turns up one base away. V loses 7 bases, J loses 9 bases, and the germline ends lie 10 bases apart. Measured from the cysteine to the phenylalanine, the CDR3 is 11 residues long. Only the CDR3 region is kept as DNA, spanning 33 bases read in frame from base 1. These data belong to a study of T cell responses to AZD1222 COVID-19 vaccine (dated by TCRdb to 2020 to 2023). With regard to the full study: TCR sequencing covered 230 or so trial participants: about 210 given two doses of AZD1222 and approximately 26 given two doses of MenACWY control vaccine. Trial participants were enrolled into age subgroups of 18-55, 56-69 and 70-plus years, which contained about 150, 27 and 61 TCR-sequenced participants, respectively.

The time point label for this specimen denotes: about 28 days (+/-7) after the second vaccine dose. AZD1222 recipients whose second dose came at about 4 weeks and those whose second dose came at about 12 weeks were combined into one group, since spike-specific TCR depth and breadth did not differ between the two schedules. The vaccinee samples were drawn from two UK trials, COV001 and COV002, one of which was a single-blind randomized controlled phase 2/3 trial testing AZD1222 (ChAdOx1 nCoV-19) in healthy adults. For TCRbeta chain sequencing, PBMC samples were collected from trial participants at day 0 and at day 28 after the second dose. The paper's findings and limits, for the study overall: Nearly half of unique spike-specific TCRs reportedly recognized epitopes outside regions mutated in the B.1.351 and B.1.1.7 variants. CD4 TCRs associated with the vaccine covered the entire spike protein, and the dominant responses were in regions 160-218 and 743-854. Conclusions about previously exposed vaccinees were limited because only six or seven AZD1222 recipients were SARS-CoV-2 seropositive at baseline. Participants were mostly white British, with more females than males. The authors suggested clonal diversity may have been underestimated. A significant rise in spike-specific TCR breadth and depth was observed after two AZD1222 doses relative to day 0 and relative to MenACWY recipients. The 56-69-year group was small, and its depth increase did not reach significance, likely because of low power. Because no samples from the day 14 peak response were available, repertoires could be characterized only after the peak T cell response.

The CDR3 regions of human TCRbeta chains were analyzed by immunosequencing. The published analysis was carried out like this. TCRs in the repertoires were compared against a reference library of SARS-CoV-2-specific TCRs that had been generated with the MIRA antigen-specificity platform. Breadth was defined as the fraction of unique TCRs that were SARS-CoV-2-associated. Depth was defined as the fraction of total T cells that were SARS-CoV-2-associated. Using the MIRA data, each spike-specific TCR was assigned both to the spike region to which the TCR was reactive and to a CD4 or CD8 class. Log10-transformed breadth and depth values were compared by one-way ANOVA with Sidak's multiple comparisons tests. TCRdb obtained this table from immuneACCESS and retained in-frame rearrangements with V and J assigned. These tables miss some clones; where compared with another copy, unresolved V genes account for less than half of the shortfall, and the remainder is unexplained. V and J calls and clone size are copied from that table; D and trimming were computed from the DNA. The sample profile shows 95,000 to 120,000 clones; 88% of them were found once. The top ten hold approximately 6.5% of the sample.

This chain is built from TRBV12-3 or TRBV12-4 and TRBJ2-1, with the D gene call left open. The source was peripheral blood, collected 28 days after the second AZD1222 dose. The receptor's source is an adult who received the AZD1222 COVID-19 vaccine. The DNA is as follows: TGTGCCAGCAACCTAGGACGTGAGCAGTTCTTC. This yields the protein CASNLGREQFF.